This entry lists 29 T cell receptor beta chains sequenced from one sample in a study of regulatory T cells in long-lasting Graves disease. Arm-PCR with iRepertoire HTBI primers amplified the CDR3 regions for these TCR beta libraries. In TCRdb, the multiplex PCR reads were re-called with MiXCR into one record per CDR3 protein. The table includes a few hundred thousand distinct CDR3 sequences, 23% detected once. As to time point: persistent/refractory GD, antithyroid drugs over 5 years with positive TRAb. PBMC RNA was the source of the TCR library. The sample in question was peripheral blood mononuclear cells (PBMCs), obtained when the disease was refractory, from a patient treated with antithyroid drugs. All receptors derive from a woman aged 40 to 50 with Graves disease.

The genes are TRBV19 and TRBJ1-4; TRBD1 is a possible D gene (5 bases). Germline loops: CDR1 LNHDA, CDR2 SQIVND (reference sequence). This CDR3 has 15 amino acids. Trimming stripped 5 bases from V and 3 bases from J, with 13 bases between. The DNA for the CDR3 is TGTGCCAGTAGTCTCGGTGAGGGACCTAATGAAAAACTGTTTTTT. Its protein product is CASSLGEGPNEKLFF.

This clonotype showed up just a few times. The J gene is TRBJ2-3, the V gene TRBV20-1; D not resolved. The length of the CDR3 is 11 residues. CDR1 and CDR2 (germline): DFQATT, SNEGSKA (reference sequence). Between the trimmed V and J ends, which lost 6 bases and 6 bases, there was a span of 10 bases. The CDR3 region has the DNA TGCAGTGCCGGTACACCGGATACGCAGTATTTT. Translating it yields CSAGTPDTQYF.

The sample holds a few counts of this clonotype. The CDR3 is CASSSPRGTNYEQYF. Here the CDR3 DNA reads TGTGCCAGCAGCTCCCCGCGTGGGACTAACTACGAGCAGTACTTC. V is TRBV13 and J is TRBJ2-7; 7 bases match TRBD2. The CDR3 consists of 15 residues. J gave up 3 bases and V 4 bases, and 9 bases lay outside the gene matches. Germline assignment: CDR1 PRHDT and CDR2 FYEKMQ (reference sequence).

The chain recombines TRBV30 with TRBJ2-7, with D perhaps matching TRBD2 (5 bases). Germline CDR1 and CDR2: GTSNPN and SVGIG (reference sequence). This CDR3 region has 12 residues. V was shortened by 0 bases and J by 4 bases, with 7 bases between the two germline ends. The CDR3 reads CAWSVRGYEQYF. CDR3 nucleotide sequence: TGTGCCTGGAGTGTACGGGGATACGAGCAGTACTTC.

The chain is built from TRBV19 and TRBJ1-1; possible D gene TRBD1, 6 bases. The V gene's germline CDR1 is LNHDA and CDR2 SQIVND (reference sequence). This CDR3 region has 14 residues. Trimming removed 7 bases at V and 0 bases at J, with 12 bases between. CDR3 loop: CASTIQGLNTEAFF. The CDR3 nucleotides read TGTGCCAGTACCATACAGGGTTTGAACACTGAAGCTTTCTTT.

The chain recombines TRBV6-2 or TRBV6-3 with TRBJ1-5, with D perhaps matching TRBD1 (5 bases). V lost 4 bases and J lost 11, with 15 bases in between. The germline gives CDR1 MNHEY, CDR2 SVGEGT. The CDR3 is 13 amino acids. The CDR3 bases are TGTGCCAGCAGTTCCGACATCGGCAGGGCCCAGCATTTT. Translation gives CASSSDIGRAQHF.

Here the CDR3 DNA reads TGTGCCAGCAGCTGGGGGGCAGAAAACACCGGGGAGCTGTTTTTT. Its protein product is CASSWGAENTGELFF. This chain uses TRBV28 with TRBJ2-2; D may be TRBD1 or TRBD2 (6 bases each). The CDR3 consists of 15 residues. V lost 6 bases to trimming and J lost 2 bases, with 13 bases between them. Germline loops: CDR1 MDHEN, CDR2 SYDVKM.

The table lists this clonotype with a count of one. A much bigger clone sits one base away, suggesting this may be a read error. The V gene is TRBV12-3 or TRBV12-4, the J gene TRBJ2-1, with 12 bases fitting TRBD2. The J segment lost 9 bases and the V segment lost 4 bases, leaving 7 bases of the junction unmatched. The CDR3 extends over 15 amino acids. CDR3 in DNA: TGTGCCAGCAGTTGGACTAGCGGGATGAATACTGAGCAGTTCTTC. Amino acid sequence: CASSWTSGMNTEQFF.

This clonotype has more than one count but fewer than ten. This chain links TRBV7-9 with TRBJ2-1; perhaps TRBD2 as D (7 bases). CDR3 length: 11 amino acids. Trimming took off 7 bases at V and 9 bases at J, with 10 bases between the two ends. Germline V lookup: CDR1 SEHNR, CDR2 FQNEAQ (reference sequence). This CDR3 reads CASTGGGEQFF. The CDR3 DNA reads TGTGCCAGCACGGGGGGCGGTGAGCAGTTCTTC. Supplemented by reference TRBV7-9 and TRBJ2-1, the full variable domain reads DTGVSQNPRHKITKRGQNVTFRCDPISEHNRLYWYRQTLGQGPEFLTYFQNEAQLEKSRLLSDRFSAERPKGSFSTLEIQRTEQGDSAMYLCASTGGGEQFFGPGTRLTVL.

This clonotype was seen only a few times. J is TRBJ2-3 and V is TRBV20-1; D is ambiguous. V was pared by 3 bases and J by 2 bases, with 9 bases between. The CDR3 is 13 residues long. The V gene's germline CDR1 is DFQATT and CDR2 SNEGSKA (reference sequence). The CDR3 bases are TGCAGTGCTAGTATGCGGAACACAGATACGCAGTATTTT. It yields the protein CSASMRNTDTQYF.

The chain joins TRBV27 to TRBJ2-2; 10 nucleotides match TRBD2. Germline CDR1 and CDR2: MNHEY and SMNVEV (reference sequence). V lost 3 bases to trimming and J lost 0 bases; unmatched junction nucleotides: 4. The CDR3 covers 17 residues. CDR3: CASSFVGLAANTGELFF. The CDR3 nucleotides read TGTGCCAGCAGTTTCGTCGGACTAGCGGCGAACACCGGGGAGCTGTTTTTT.

This clonotype has more than one count but fewer than ten. This chain uses TRBV20-1 with TRBJ2-3; no firm D call. V lost 3 bases and J lost 3, with 10 bases in between. The CDR3 totals 13 residues. Germline CDR1 and CDR2: DFQATT and SNEGSKA (reference sequence). CDR3 in DNA: TGCAGTGCTAGCAGTCCACCTACAGATACGCAGTATTTT. This codes for CSASSPPTDTQYF.

This clonotype was observed a few times. The genes are TRBV2 and TRBJ1-3; D unresolved. The V gene's germline CDR1 is SNHLY and CDR2 FYNNEI. The CDR3 sequence is 15 residues long. V lost 3 bases and J lost 0, with 9 bases in between. CDR3 bases: TGTGCCAGCAGTGATACGGCAAACTCTGGAAACACCATATATTTT. Its protein is CASSDTANSGNTIYF.

The chain couples TRBV2 to TRBJ1-3; D gene unclear. Trimming took 6 bases from V and 0 from J, leaving 9 bases between them. Germline lookup yields CDR1 SNHLY and CDR2 FYNNEI. The CDR3 is 14 residues long. In nucleotides, the CDR3 is TGTGCCAGCAGAGGTTATCTCTCTGGAAACACCATATATTTT. This encodes CASRGYLSGNTIYF.

The rearrangement uses TRBV28 and TRBJ2-3, with D hard to call. Trimming removed 5 bases at V and 10 bases at J, with 22 bases between. CDR1 and CDR2 from the germline V gene are MDHEN and SYDVKM. The CDR3 contains 15 residues. CDR3 DNA: TGTGCCAGCAGTAAAGACCGGGTCCCCAAGCATCCGCAGTATTTT. It is translated as CASSKDRVPKHPQYF.

CDR3 in amino acids: CASRPHGQGGLSTDTQYF. CDR3 sequence (DNA): TGTGCCAGCAGGCCACACGGACAGGGAGGTCTCAGCACAGATACGCAGTATTTT. The rearrangement uses TRBV28 and TRBJ2-3; 8 bases fit TRBD1. The CDR3 is 18 residues long. CDR1 is MDHEN and CDR2 is SYDVKM in the germline V gene. Trimming cost V 6 bases and J 0 bases; bases outside gene matches: 14.

This chain uses TRBV5-1 with TRBJ2-3; unclear D gene. Germline V lookup: CDR1 SGHRS, CDR2 YFSETQ. Trimming took 3 bases from V and 6 from J, leaving 11 bases between them. The CDR3 consists of 13 residues. The CDR3 sequence: CASSWNTVDTQYF. The CDR3 nucleotides read TGCGCCAGCAGCTGGAACACCGTCGATACGCAGTATTTT.

This chain connects TRBV7-3 to TRBJ2-5; D unresolved. This CDR3 is built from 13 residues. In germline, CDR1 is SGHTA, CDR2 FQGTGA. V gave up 1 base and J gave up 5 bases, with 8 bases separating them. The CDR3 reads CASSLMGSETQYF. In nucleotides, the CDR3 is TGTGCCAGCAGCTTAATGGGGTCGGAGACCCAGTACTTC.

This clonotype appeared many times. The chain joins TRBV2 to TRBJ1-4, with unresolved D. Per the germline V gene, CDR1 is SNHLY and CDR2 is FYNNEI. This CDR3 has 12 amino acids. Trimming left V 6 bases short and J 6 bases short, with 8 bases between. CDR3 nucleotide sequence: TGTGCCAGCAGCATTATAGATGAAAAACTGTTTTTT. Amino acid sequence: CASSIIDEKLFF.

This clonotype was counted only a few times. The chain recombines TRBV11-2 with TRBJ2-5; tentatively, D is TRBD1 (7 bases). Germline assignment: CDR1 SGHAT and CDR2 FQNNGV. The CDR3 runs to 17 residues. Trimming pared 2 bases from V and 2 bases from J, leaving 18 bases between. CDR3 protein: CASSLSTHQGGQETQYF. CDR3 sequence (DNA): TGTGCCAGCAGCTTAAGTACCCATCAGGGGGGACAAGAGACCCAGTACTTC.

At least ten counts were recorded for this clonotype. The chain uses TRBV29-1 and TRBJ2-7; possibly TRBD1 or TRBD2 for D (5 bases each). The V end lost 3 bases, the J end lost 6 bases, and 15 bases lay between the germline ends. From germline, CDR1 is SQVTM and CDR2 ANQGSEA. The CDR3 totals 13 residues. The CDR3, as DNA: TGCAGCGTTGATTTCCCGGGACGGACCGAGCAGTACTTC. Its translation is CSVDFPGRTEQYF.

This clonotype appeared once. The V call is TRBV30, the J call TRBJ2-7; TRBD2 matches at 12 bases. The CDR3 consists of 14 residues. Germline values: CDR1 GTSNPN, CDR2 SVGIG (reference sequence). V shed 4 bases and J 2 bases; nucleotides not matched to a gene: 3. The CDR3 region is CAWTRLAGAYEQYF. CDR3 coding DNA: TGTGCCTGGACTAGACTAGCGGGGGCCTACGAGCAGTACTTC.

This clonotype was seen at least ten times. J is TRBJ2-2 and V is TRBV28, with D possibly being TRBD2 (6 bases). Germline loops: CDR1 MDHEN, CDR2 SYDVKM. This CDR3 is built from 21 residues. Trimming cost V 1 base and J 1 base, with 25 bases left between them. The CDR3 DNA reads TGTGCCAGCAGTTTATCGGGTTCTCGACGGGAGCTGGGCGGGAACACCGGGGAGCTGTTTTTT. Amino acid sequence: CASSLSGSRRELGGNTGELFF. Complete variable domain (other parts from reference TRBV28 and TRBJ2-2): DVKVTQSSRYLVKRTGEKVFLECVQDMDHENMFWYRQDPGLGLRLIYFSYDVKMKEKGDIPEGYSVSREKKERFSLILESASTNQTSMYLCASSLSGSRRELGGNTGELFFGEGSRLTVL.

This clonotype was seen at least ten times. V gene TRBV7-3 combines with J gene TRBJ2-5, with a weak D call TRBD2 (6 bases). The CDR3 is made up of 14 amino acids. Germline CDR1 is SGHTA and CDR2 is FQGTGA. Trimming took off 5 bases at V and 1 base at J, with 11 bases between the two ends. CDR3 residues: CASSPGSPQETQYF. The CDR3 nucleotides read TGTGCCAGCAGCCCCGGGAGCCCCCAAGAGACCCAGTACTTC.

The CDR3 nucleotides read TGCGCCAGCAGAAGCCTAATTGGGAAGGCGGGAAACACCATATATTTT. The encoded protein is CASRSLIGKAGNTIYF. The rearrangement links TRBV4-1 to TRBJ1-3, with D unresolved. The CDR3 is made up of 16 amino acids. Germline V gene data show CDR1 as MGHRA and CDR2 as YSYEKL. Trimming shortened V by 6 bases and J by 4 bases, and 19 bases separated the two germline ends.

The V gene is TRBV24-1, the J gene TRBJ2-2; 7 bases match TRBD2. This CDR3 is built from 17 residues. The germline gives CDR1 KGHDR, CDR2 SFDVKD. Trimming cost V 5 bases and J 2 bases; bases outside gene matches: 10. In nucleotides, the CDR3 is TGTGCCACCAGTGCCCCGGTTGCGGGAGTAAACACCGGGGAGCTGTTTTTT. It codes for CATSAPVAGVNTGELFF.

The CDR3 sequence: CSVPAGGYEQYF. CDR3 bases: TGCAGCGTCCCCGCGGGGGGTTACGAGCAGTACTTC. V usage is TRBV29-1 and J usage is TRBJ2-7; 8 bases match TRBD2. There are 12 residues in the CDR3. CDR1 is SQVTM and CDR2 is ANQGSEA in the germline V gene. The trim removed 6 bases at V and 4 bases at J, leaving 5 bases unmatched.

This clonotype was recorded at least ten times. The chain has TRBV28 and TRBJ1-1, with D hard to call. V was shortened by 5 bases and J by 5 bases, with 21 bases between the two germline ends. The CDR3 runs to 16 residues. CDR1 MDHEN and CDR2 SYDVKM come from the germline V gene. CDR3 nucleotide sequence: TGTGCCAGCAGTCCACGTCCTGGAGTGCCGTATACTGAAGCTTTCTTT. It yields the protein CASSPRPGVPYTEAFF.

This clonotype has a count of ten or more. This chain joins TRBV7-8 and TRBJ1-1; D may be TRBD1 (5 bases). V dropped 1 base and J dropped 2 bases, with 5 bases sitting between them. The CDR3 is 13 residues long. The germline V gene encodes CDR1 SGHVS and CDR2 FQNEAQ. CDR3 sequence (DNA): TGTGCCAGCAGCTTAGGGACAAACACTGAAGCTTTCTTT. This encodes CASSLGTNTEAFF.